This TCR beta chain was recovered during a study of blood T cells in healthy people across ages. Study observations and caveats: When one million T cells were used, diversity estimates were thought to be underestimates.

Primed by a sample-barcoded 5' primer and a J-beta primer mix, a second PCR proceeded for about 7 to 11 cycles. TCRdb itself ran the 5' RACE reads through MiXCR, one entry per CDR3 protein. Of roughly 1,700,000 distinct CDR3 sequences in the sample, roughly 27% are singletons; the top ten hold less than 9.5%. This clonotype appeared a few times. Its antigen is unidentified. Researchers collected about 9.1 milliliters of peripheral blood from every single donor. The total RNA that was extracted per sample amounted to at least 5 micrograms. The specimen sequenced was blood. This TCR came from a woman in her 30s in good health.

CDR3 protein: CATSDLRRGNYGYTF. The CDR3 DNA is TGTGCCACCAGTGATTTGCGTCGAGGCAACTATGGCTACACCTTC. The gene calls are TRBV24-1 and TRBJ1-2; no clear D gene. This CDR3 contains 15 residues. CDR1 is KGHDR and CDR2 is SFDVKD in the germline V gene. Trimming left V 0 bases short and J 2 bases short, with 9 bases between.